This T cell receptor (beta chain) came from a study of cytomegalovirus exposure and HLA in healthy donors. Study conclusions and caveats: Researchers reported in a later analysis that common viral pathogens appeared linked to several top clusters. A later analysis found most CMV-associated TCR beta chains apparently HLA-restricted. Later examination showed HLA-associated TCR beta chains had greater clonal expansion than equally common others.

The CDR3 extends over 19 amino acids. CDR1 is ENHRY and CDR2 is SYGVKD in the germline V gene. J lost 4 bases, V lost 4 bases, and 16 bases had no gene match. Primers included in the PCR were 60 Vbeta and 13 Jbeta primers. Profiling relied on immunoSEQ multiplex PCR, and the TCRdb table lists in-frame clones only, not all of them. Here the sample spans 200,000 or so clones, 70% to 85% being singletons. Donors sampled were nominally healthy, though unrecorded immune exposures were likely. With regard to this clone: What it binds is not known.

The specimen sequenced was PBMCs. The clonotype was recovered from a boy between 2 and 15 years old in good health and CMV-seronegative. V and J are TRBV10-3 and TRBJ2-1, with TRBD2 matching over 10 bases. DNA for the CDR3: TGTGCCATCAGTGTTGGTTCCGAGACTAGCGGGCGATTTTACAATGAGCAGTTCTTC. It codes for CAISVGSETSGRFYNEQFF.